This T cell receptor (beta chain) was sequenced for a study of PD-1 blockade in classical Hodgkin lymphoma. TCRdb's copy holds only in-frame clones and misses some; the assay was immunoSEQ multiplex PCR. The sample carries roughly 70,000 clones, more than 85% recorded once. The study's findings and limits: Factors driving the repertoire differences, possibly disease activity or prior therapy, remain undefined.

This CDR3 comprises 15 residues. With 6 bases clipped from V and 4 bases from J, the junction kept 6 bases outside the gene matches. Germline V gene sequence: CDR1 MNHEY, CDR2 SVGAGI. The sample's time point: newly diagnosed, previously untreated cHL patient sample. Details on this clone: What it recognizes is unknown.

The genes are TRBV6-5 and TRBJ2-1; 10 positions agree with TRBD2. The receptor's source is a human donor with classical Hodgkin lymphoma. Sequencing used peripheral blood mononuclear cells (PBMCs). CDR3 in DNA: TGTGCCAGCAGCCCCCCTAGCGGGGGTTACAATGAGCAGTTCTTC. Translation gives CASSPPSGGYNEQFF.